One sample yielded the 20 T cell receptor beta chains listed below, sequenced in a study of T-cell reconstitution after alpha-beta-depleted transplantation in children. The library targeted TCRbeta and was prepared with unique molecular identifiers. TCRdb re-analysed the PCR reads in MiXCR, keeping a single row per CDR3 protein. The sample records 250,000 to 300,000 distinct CDR3 sequences, about 9.5% being singletons. Material: PBMCs, obtained before TCRalphabeta/CD19-depleted stem cell transplant. The receptor source for this set is a boy younger than two with acute myeloid leukemia, due to receive a stem cell transplant.

This clonotype was recorded at least ten times. The V gene is TRBV11-2, the J gene TRBJ1-1; a weak D match, TRBD1 (5 bases). V lost 6 bases to trimming and J lost 0 bases, with 14 bases between them. Germline CDR1 is SGHAT and CDR2 is FQNNGV. The length of the CDR3 is 15 residues. In DNA, the CDR3 is TGTGCCAGCAGGACGTCCGGGACGTTGAACACTGAAGCTTTCTTT. Translated: CASRTSGTLNTEAFF.

The chain links TRBV5-4 to TRBJ2-5; TRBD1 is a possible D gene (6 bases). Per germline, CDR1 SGHNT and CDR2 YYREEE (reference sequence). The germline V and J ends were trimmed by 4 bases and 2 bases, with 12 bases remaining between them. This CDR3 comprises 14 residues. The CDR3 sequence is CASSPGQMQETQYF. DNA of the CDR3: TGTGCCAGCAGCCCTGGACAGATGCAAGAGACCCAGTACTTC.

This clonotype showed up many times. The genes are TRBV28 and TRBJ2-7; TRBD2 agrees at 8 bases. Germline V gene data show CDR1 as MDHEN and CDR2 as SYDVKM. CDR3 length: 14 amino acids. With 6 bases clipped from V and 0 bases from J, the junction kept 4 bases outside the gene matches. The CDR3 region is CASSRSGSSYEQYF. CDR3 nucleotides: TGTGCCAGCAGCCGAAGCGGGAGCTCCTACGAGCAGTACTTC.

This clonotype was detected only a few times. One junction end disagrees with the germline gene, perhaps due to a read error. The J gene is TRBJ1-4, the V gene TRBV5-4, with TRBD1 matching 11 bases. Germline V CDR1 and CDR2: SGHNT, YYREEE (reference sequence). The CDR3 loop spans 17 amino acids. The CDR3 here is CAISLGSPGTGGDGLFF. In nucleotides, the CDR3 is TGTGCCATCAGCTTGGGGTCCCCCGGGACAGGGGGGGATGGACTGTTTTTT. The full variable domain, its missing parts supplied by reference TRBV5-4 and TRBJ1-4, is ETGVTQSPTHLIKTRGQQVTLRCSSQSGHNTVSWYQQALGQGPQFIFQYYREEENGRGNFPPRFSGLQFPNYSSELNVNALELDDSALYLCAISLGSPGTGGDGLFFGSGTQLSVL.

This clonotype was seen at least ten times. This rearrangement joins TRBV12-5 to TRBJ1-1; D is undetermined. Trimming shortened V by 1 base and J by 8 bases, and 11 bases separated the two germline ends. The CDR3 totals 13 residues. The germline V gene has CDR1 LGHNT and CDR2 FRNRAP. CDR3: CASGLGAGGEAFF. In nucleotides, the CDR3 is TGTGCTAGTGGTTTGGGGGCAGGTGGAGAAGCTTTCTTT.

The genes are TRBV7-2 and TRBJ2-1, with 14 positions matching TRBD2. Losses at the gene ends were 2 bases for V and 10 bases for J; bases not matched to a gene: 10. This CDR3 is 17 amino acids long. Looked up from germline, CDR1 is SGHTA and CDR2 is FQGNSA. CDR3 protein: CASSLTMGTSGGKEQFF. CDR3 bases: TGTGCCAGCAGCTTAACCATGGGGACTAGCGGGGGCAAGGAGCAGTTCTTC. The full variable domain, completed using reference TRBV7-2 and TRBJ2-1, is GAGVSQSPSNKVTEKGKDVELRCDPISGHTALYWYRQSLGQGLEFLIYFQGNSAPDKSGLPSDRFSAERTGGSVSTLTIQRTQQEDSAVYLCASSLTMGTSGGKEQFFGPGTRLTVL.

This clonotype was observed at least ten times. As DNA, the CDR3 is TGCAGCGTCGCGGGACCGTACCAAGAGACCCAGTACTTC. Protein product: CSVAGPYQETQYF. The rearrangement uses TRBV29-1 and TRBJ2-5, with D maybe TRBD2 (6 bases). Between the trimmed V and J ends, which lost 6 bases and 0 bases, there was a span of 11 bases. The CDR3 sequence is 13 residues long. The germline CDR1 and CDR2 sequences are SQVTM and ANQGSEA.

Only a few counts were recorded for this clonotype. The conserved phenylalanine or tryptophan normally closing the CDR3 is absent here, so this likely arose from a read error. The chain recombines TRBV7-2 with TRBJ2-5; no firm D call. Germline V lookup: CDR1 SGHTA, CDR2 FQGNSA. There are 11 residues in the CDR3. V lost 5 bases to trimming and J lost 1 base, with 2 bases between them. The CDR3 coding sequence is TGTGCCAGCAGCGCCCAAGAGACCCAGTACCTG. It yields the protein CASSAQETQYL.

This clonotype was observed many times. J is TRBJ1-1 and V is TRBV7-9; D may be TRBD1 (5 bases). V was clipped by 5 bases and J by 8 bases, with 6 bases between them. The germline gives CDR1 SEHNR, CDR2 FQNEAQ (reference sequence). This CDR3 spans 10 amino acids. The CDR3 here is CASSRTEAFF. CDR3 sequence (DNA): TGTGCCAGCAGCCGGACAGAAGCTTTCTTT.

This clonotype was detected ten times or more. The rearrangement joins TRBV5-1 to TRBJ2-7; TRBD2 aligns across 10 bases. CDR3 length: 15 amino acids. V dropped 2 bases and J dropped 0; count of bases not matched to a gene: 2. Germline CDR1 is SGHRS and CDR2 is YFSETQ. CDR3 protein: CASSLASGSSYEQYF. The DNA of the CDR3 is TGCGCCAGCAGCTTAGCTAGCGGGAGCTCCTACGAGCAGTACTTC.

This clonotype was found many times. The chain links TRBV24-1 to TRBJ2-3; 12 bases fit TRBD2. This CDR3 comprises 18 residues. V dropped 6 bases and J dropped 0; count of bases not matched to a gene: 9. Germline V gene data show CDR1 as KGHDR and CDR2 as SFDVKD. CDR3 residues: CATSSGLAGPASTDTQYF. As DNA, the CDR3 is TGTGCCACCAGTTCCGGACTAGCGGGACCCGCTAGCACAGATACGCAGTATTTT.

This clonotype was detected ten times or more. The V and J genes are TRBV10-3 and TRBJ1-2; D is ambiguous. This CDR3 has 12 residues. Germline values: CDR1 ENHRY, CDR2 SYGVKD. V was clipped by 3 bases and J by 4 bases, with 6 bases between them. The CDR3 bases are TGTGCCATCAGTGACCTGGGCTATGGCTACACCTTC. Translated, it gives CAISDLGYGYTF.

This clonotype was seen a few times. The gene calls are TRBV7-2 and TRBJ2-3; 7 positions agree with TRBD2. CDR1 and CDR2 (germline): SGHTA, FQGNSA. The CDR3 has 16 amino acids. V shed 5 bases and J 3 bases; nucleotides not matched to a gene: 11. CDR3 residues: CASSKGTTLRTDTQYF. CDR3 nucleotides: TGTGCCAGCAGCAAAGGGACTACTCTAAGGACAGATACGCAGTATTTT.

This clonotype was seen only a few times. The V gene is TRBV10-3, the J gene TRBJ2-5, with D hard to call. In germline, CDR1 is ENHRY, CDR2 SYGVKD. Deletions cut 3 bases from V and 5 bases from J, with 13 bases between. The CDR3 consists of 14 residues. CDR3 DNA: TGTGCCATCAGTGATCTACCAGGTGGGGAGACCCAGTACTTC. Translating it yields CAISDLPGGETQYF.

At least ten counts were recorded for this clonotype. The chain combines TRBV7-9 with TRBJ2-1, with 7 bases identical to TRBD2. Trimming took 5 bases from V and 7 from J; bases not matched to a gene: 5. The CDR3 contains 13 residues. The germline gives CDR1 SEHNR, CDR2 FQNEAQ (reference sequence). The CDR3 DNA follows: TGTGCCAGCAGCACCGGGACTACAAATGAGCAGTTCTTC. This encodes CASSTGTTNEQFF.

The chain employs TRBV6-1 and TRBJ1-1, with D perhaps TRBD1 (5 bases). Trimming removed 3 bases at V and 5 bases at J, with 10 bases between. The CDR3 spans 13 residues. Per germline, CDR1 MNHNS and CDR2 SASEGT. The DNA of the CDR3 is TGTGCCAGCAGTGACACAGGTCAGACTGAAGCTTTCTTT. Translation: CASSDTGQTEAFF.

This clonotype appeared many times. The chain couples TRBV12-3 or TRBV12-4 to TRBJ2-2; D possibly uses TRBD1 or TRBD2 (5 bases each). V shed 3 bases and J shed 3 bases, with 17 bases lying between them. CDR3 length: 17 residues. As DNA, the CDR3 is TGTGCCAGCAGTTTTAGTCCCGGGACCGCCTACACCGGGGAGCTGTTTTTT. Its protein is CASSFSPGTAYTGELFF.

This clonotype appeared many times. V usage is TRBV5-6 and J usage is TRBJ2-1, with 7 nucleotides matching TRBD1. The CDR3 is 15 amino acids. From germline, CDR1 is SGHDT and CDR2 YYEEEE. V dropped 5 bases and J dropped 3; count of bases not matched to a gene: 8. The chain's CDR3 is CASSLDREFYNEQFF. As DNA, the CDR3 is TGTGCCAGCAGTCTTGACAGGGAATTCTACAATGAGCAGTTCTTC.

The table lists this clonotype with many counts. The chain employs TRBV11-2 and TRBJ2-5; TRBD2 aligns across 12 bases. CDR1 and CDR2 (germline): SGHAT, FQNNGV. The junction had 11 bases not matched to a gene; V was cut back by 6 bases and J by 0 bases. The CDR3 runs 18 residues. The CDR3 here is CASRFLTRTSGDQETQYF. The DNA of the CDR3 is TGTGCCAGCAGGTTCCTCACTCGGACTAGCGGGGACCAAGAGACCCAGTACTTC.

The chain links TRBV4-2 to TRBJ2-7; 9 bases fit TRBD1. The germline V gene has CDR1 LGHNA and CDR2 YNFKEQ. The V and J ends lost 9 bases and 2 bases, in that order; junction bases with no gene match: 11. The CDR3 is 15 residues long. The CDR3 region is CARGLEDRGPYEQYF. In nucleotides, the CDR3 is TGTGCCAGGGGCCTCGAGGACAGGGGTCCCTACGAGCAGTACTTC.